These T cell receptor beta chains were read from a single sample in a study of T cell repertoires in cytomegalovirus infection. TCRdb called the reads again in MiXCR, with one record for every CDR3 protein. The table lists 250,000 to 350,000 distinct CDR3 sequences, about 25% of them singletons. The sequenced sample consisted of PBMCs. Receptors were obtained from a human donor in good health (CMV status not recorded). Some clones in this sample may be carry-over from other donors' samples. CDR3s include the opening cysteine and the closing phenylalanine or tryptophan. The D gene is left open where the match is weak. Clone size is given for some rows only: seen once, a few or many times, or a class if the clone is expanded.

V gene	J gene	D gene	clone size	CDR3 protein	CDR3 DNA
TRBV6-4	TRBJ2-3	-	few	CASSPLGQNTDTQYF	TGTGCCAGCAGCCCCCTAGGCCAAAACACAGATACGCAGTATTTT
TRBV20-1	TRBJ2-2	-	-	CSVTRGTGELFF	TGCAGTGTTACCAGGGGAACCGGGGAGCTGTTTTTT
TRBV7-3	TRBJ1-5	-	-	CASSFRTESNQPQHF	TGTGCCAGCAGCTTCCGGACAGAAAGCAATCAGCCCCAGCATTTT
TRBV11-2	TRBJ1-6	-	many	CASSLVRGGSSPLHF	TGTGCCAGCAGCCTCGTTCGCGGGGGCAGTTCACCCCTCCACTTT
TRBV7-6	TRBJ2-1	-	many	CASSLVGEANEQFF	TGTGCCAGCAGCTTAGTGGGGGAGGCCAATGAGCAGTTCTTC
TRBV12-3/TRBV12-4	TRBJ1-1	TRBD1	many	CASSPDRAYTEAFF	TGTGCCAGCAGTCCAGACAGGGCGTACACTGAAGCTTTCTTT
TRBV29-1	TRBJ2-5	TRBD2	-	CSFREGETQYF	TGCAGCTTCCGGGAGGGGGAGACCCAGTACTTC
TRBV10-3	TRBJ2-1	-	-	CATVTDSHNEQFF	TGTGCCACCGTGACGGATTCCCACAATGAGCAGTTCTTC
TRBV6-2/TRBV6-3	TRBJ2-7	-	-	CATSRGEAYEQYF	TGTGCCACTTCAAGGGGTGAGGCCTACGAGCAGTACTTC
TRBV7-9	TRBJ1-1	-	few	CASSLTGTEAFF	TGTGCCAGCAGCTTAACTGGGACTGAAGCTTTCTTT